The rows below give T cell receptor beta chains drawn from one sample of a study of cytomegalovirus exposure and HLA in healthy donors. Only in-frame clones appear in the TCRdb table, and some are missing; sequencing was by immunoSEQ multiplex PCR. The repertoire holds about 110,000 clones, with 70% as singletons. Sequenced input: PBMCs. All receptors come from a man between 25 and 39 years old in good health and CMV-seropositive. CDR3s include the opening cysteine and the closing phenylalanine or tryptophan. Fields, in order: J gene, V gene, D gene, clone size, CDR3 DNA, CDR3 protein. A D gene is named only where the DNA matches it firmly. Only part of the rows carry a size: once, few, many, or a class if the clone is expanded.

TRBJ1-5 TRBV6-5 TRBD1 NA TGTGCCAGCAGTTACAAGGCAGGGGGTCAGCCCCAGCATTTT CASSYKAGGQPQHF
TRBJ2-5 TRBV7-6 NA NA TGTGCCAGCAGCCTGGACAGTCGAATGGGGCCCCAGTACTTC CASSLDSRMGPQYF
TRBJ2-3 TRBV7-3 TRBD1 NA TGTGCCAGCAGCCACTACGGACGTAGGGGGCGAAGCACAGATACGCAGTATTTT CASSHYGRRGRSTDTQYF
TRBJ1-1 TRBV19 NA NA TGTGCCAGTAGCTACAACAACAGGGTTAACACTGAAGCTTTCTTT CASSYNNRVNTEAFF
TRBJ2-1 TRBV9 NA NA TGTGCCAGCAGCGTGTTAGCAGGGCTAAACAATGAGCAGTTCTTC CASSVLAGLNNEQFF
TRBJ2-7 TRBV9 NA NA TGTGCCAGCAGCGTAGGGCAGGGTGGCTACGAGCAGTACTTC CASSVGQGGYEQYF
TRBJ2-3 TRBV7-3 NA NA TGTGCCACACCACAGGGAGATACGCAGTATTTT CATPQGDTQYF
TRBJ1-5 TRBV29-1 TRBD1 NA TGCAGCGTCCTGGACAGGGGGAATCAGCCCCAGCATTTT CSVLDRGNQPQHF
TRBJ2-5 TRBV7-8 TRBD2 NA TGTGCCAGCAGCTTTCGGGCTAGCGGGAGCCCCGGACAAGAGACCCAGTACTTC CASSFRASGSPGQETQYF
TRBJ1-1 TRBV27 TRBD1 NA TGTGCCAGCACAGGACAGGGCCGACCGAACACTGAAGCTTTCTTT CASTGQGRPNTEAFF
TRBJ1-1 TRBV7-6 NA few TGTGCCAGCAGCTTAGCGATGGGGAGCACTGAAGCTTTCTTT CASSLAMGSTEAFF
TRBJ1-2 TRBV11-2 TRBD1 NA TGTGCCAGCAGCTTGGGGGACAGCCTCAACTATGGCTACACCTTC CASSLGDSLNYGYTF
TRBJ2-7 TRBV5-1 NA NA TGCGCCAGCAGCTTGCAGGCAGACGCCTACGAGCAGTACTTC CASSLQADAYEQYF
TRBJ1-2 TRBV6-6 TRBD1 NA TGTGCCAGCAGGCCCATCCCGAAACAGGGGACGCATGGCTACACCTTC CASRPIPKQGTHGYTF
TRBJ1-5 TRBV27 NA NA TGTGCCAGCAGTTTATCTGGGTCCAGGGATCAGCCCCAGCATTTT CASSLSGSRDQPQHF
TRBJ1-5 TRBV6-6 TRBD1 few TGTGCCAGCAGTTACTCCCAGGGGGTCTACAATCAGCCCCAGCATTTT CASSYSQGVYNQPQHF
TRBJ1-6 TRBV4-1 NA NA TGCGCCAGCAGGCTTGGAATGGCCAGGGATTCACCCCTCCACTTT CASRLGMARDSPLHF
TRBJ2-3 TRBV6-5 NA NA TGTGCCAGCAGTTACTCGAGCTCGTTCCCAGATACGCAGTATTTT CASSYSSSFPDTQYF
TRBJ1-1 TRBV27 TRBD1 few TGTGCCAGCAGTATCCGGGACAGAGAAAACACTGAAGCTTTCTTT CASSIRDRENTEAFF
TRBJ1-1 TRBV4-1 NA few TGCGCCAGCAGCCAAGTGGGACACCGTGAAGCTTTCTTT CASSQVGHREAFF
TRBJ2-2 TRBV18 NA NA TGTGCCAGCTCACCGGCGGGAAACACCGGGGAGCTGTTTTTT CASSPAGNTGELFF
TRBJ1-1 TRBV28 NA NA TGTGCCACCACGTCGTGGGCTGGGAACACTGAAGCTTTCTTT CATTSWAGNTEAFF
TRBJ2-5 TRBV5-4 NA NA TGTGCCAGCAGCTTGGATAGTGCGTCACAAGAGACCCAGTACTTC CASSLDSASQETQYF
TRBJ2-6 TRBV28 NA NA TGTGCCAGCAGTTTATTTCTGAGCTCTGGGGCCAACGTCCTGACTTTC CASSLFLSSGANVLTF
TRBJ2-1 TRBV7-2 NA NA TGTGCCAGCAGCTTATCAGGAACGTATGAGCAGTTCTTC CASSLSGTYEQFF
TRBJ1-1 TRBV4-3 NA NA TGCGCCAGCAGCCAAGAAGCCGGGAGGAACACTGAAGCTTTCTTT CASSQEAGRNTEAFF
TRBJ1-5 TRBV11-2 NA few TGTGCCAGCAGCTTAGCCCCCAGTCAGCCCCAGCATTTT CASSLAPSQPQHF
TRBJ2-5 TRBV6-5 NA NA TGTGCCAGCAGTTACTCAACGGCGGTCTTGGAGACCCAGTACTTC CASSYSTAVLETQYF
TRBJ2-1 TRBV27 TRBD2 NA TGTGCCAGCAGAAAAGAGCGGGAGGGTTTGAACAATGAGCAGTTCTTC CASRKEREGLNNEQFF
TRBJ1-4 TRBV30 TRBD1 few TGTGCCTGGCGGGGACAGATTAATGAAAAACTGTTTTTT CAWRGQINEKLFF
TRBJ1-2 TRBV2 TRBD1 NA TGTGCCAGCAGTGAGGGACAGGGGAACTATGGCTACACCTTC CASSEGQGNYGYTF
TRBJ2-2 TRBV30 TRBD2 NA TGTGCCTGGGGAAAACTAGCGGCCCTAGGCGGGGAGCTGTTTTTT CAWGKLAALGGELFF
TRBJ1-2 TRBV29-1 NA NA TGCAGCGTTGATACCGGGACTTCTCGGGCGGGTAGTGGCTACACCTTC CSVDTGTSRAGSGYTF
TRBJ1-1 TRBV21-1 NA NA TGTGCCAGCAGCAAAGTGGAGGGGCCAGGCAGGAACACTGAAGCTTTCTTT CASSKVEGPGRNTEAFF
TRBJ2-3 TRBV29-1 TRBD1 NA TGCAGCGTTGAAAGGACAGGTGCGCGAGATACGCAGTATTTT CSVERTGARDTQYF
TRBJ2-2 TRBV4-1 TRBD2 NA TGCGCCAGCAGCCAAGATTCGCCAGCGGGAGGGCCATGGGGGAACACCGGGGAGCTGTTTTTT CASSQDSPAGGPWGNTGELFF
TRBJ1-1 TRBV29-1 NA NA TGCAGCGTTGGTTATAGGTTAGCGGACGACACTGAAGCTTTCTTT CSVGYRLADDTEAFF
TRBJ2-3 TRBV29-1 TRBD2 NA TGCATCATAACGGTTAGCGGGAACACAGATACGCAGTATTTT CIITVSGNTDTQYF
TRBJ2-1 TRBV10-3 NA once TGTGCCATCAGTGAGAGGGGCGAGCTGGGGCAGTTCTTC CAISERGELGQFF
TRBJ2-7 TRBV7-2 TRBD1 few TGTGCCAGCAGCTCAACCTCAGGGGGCGGCGAGCAGTACTTC CASSSTSGGGEQYF
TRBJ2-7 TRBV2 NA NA TGTGCCAGCAATACAGGGCGCCCTACCTACGAGCAGTACTTC CASNTGRPTYEQYF
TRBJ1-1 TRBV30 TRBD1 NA TGTGCCTGGAATTACAGGGGCCCTGAAGCTTTCTTT CAWNYRGPEAFF
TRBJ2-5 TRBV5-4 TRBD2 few TGTGCCAGCAGCTTGGCCCAGCGGGGGGGGCAAGAGACCCAGTACTTC CASSLAQRGGQETQYF
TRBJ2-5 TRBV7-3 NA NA TGTGCCAGCAGCTTAAGGGCGGCAGGGGAAGGGCAAGAGACCCAGTACTTC CASSLRAAGEGQETQYF
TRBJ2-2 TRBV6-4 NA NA TGTGCCAGCAGCCCCCTGGCGGAAATCGCCGGGGAGCTGTTTTTT CASSPLAEIAGELFF
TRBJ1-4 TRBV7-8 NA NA TGTGCCAGCAGGCGTGCAACTAATGAAAAACTGTTTTTT CASRRATNEKLFF
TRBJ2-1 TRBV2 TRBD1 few TGTGCCAGCAGCGGATCGGGACAGGGAGTTGCATCCCCAAGGTTCTTC CASSGSGQGVASPRFF